The 27 T cell receptor beta chains presented below share a single source sample, sequenced in a study of blood T cell repertoires in COVID-19. Clones were sequenced by immunoSEQ multiplex PCR, and TCRdb holds only the in-frame ones, with some missing. The sample lists roughly 100,000 clones, approximately 88% seen once, with 5.1% in the top ten. Sequenced input: peripheral blood. These receptors all come from a human donor in a cohort sampled during active COVID-19.

This clone was seen more than once but under ten times. The V gene is TRBV24-1, the J gene TRBJ2-5, with D possibly being TRBD1 (6 bases). Trimming left V 0 bases short and J 3 bases short, with 10 bases between. Germline assignment: CDR1 KGHDR and CDR2 SFDVKD. This CDR3 comprises 15 residues. The CDR3 region has the DNA TGTGCCACCAGTGATTTGACAGGGCTAGAAGAGACCCAGTACTTC. Residues: CATSDLTGLEETQYF.

The rearrangement joins TRBV6-5 to TRBJ1-1; D possibly corresponds to TRBD1 (6 bases). CDR3 length equals 14 residues. Germline values: CDR1 MNHEY, CDR2 SVGAGI. Trimming removed 6 bases at V and 6 bases at J, with 17 bases between. The CDR3 sequence: CASSGRTVRPEAFF. The CDR3 DNA follows: TGTGCCAGCAGCGGCCGGACAGTACGTCCTGAAGCTTTCTTT.

V and J are TRBV27 and TRBJ2-1, with a tentative D call TRBD2 (6 bases). Germline V gene data show CDR1 as MNHEY and CDR2 as SMNVEV (reference sequence). With 5 bases removed from V and 7 bases from J, the gap between germline ends came to 12 bases. The CDR3 contains 13 residues. CDR3 in DNA: TGTGCCAGCAGTCCCCCCCGGGGGAATGAGCAGTTCTTC. This translates into CASSPPRGNEQFF.

The DNA of the CDR3 is TGTGCCAGCAGCTCCCCCACAGGGGGCGGTGGCGATGAGCAGTTCTTC. Its protein product is CASSSPTGGGGDEQFF. The rearrangement joins TRBV7-9 to TRBJ2-1, with 9 bases fitting TRBD1. Germline assignment: CDR1 SEHNR and CDR2 FQNEAQ (reference sequence). V lost 4 bases and J lost 8; bases outside the gene matches: 12. This CDR3 comprises 16 residues.

In its sample, this clone was seen once. This sequence joins TRBV27 and TRBJ1-6; D not certain. CDR1 is MNHEY and CDR2 is SMNVEV in the germline V gene (reference sequence). Trimming took 1 base from V and 0 from J, leaving 7 bases between them. This CDR3 spans 16 amino acids. The CDR3 DNA follows: TGTGCCAGCAGTTTATTGGGGAGCTCCTATAATTCACCCCTCCACTTT. Protein sequence: CASSLLGSSYNSPLHF.

V and J are TRBV28 and TRBJ2-6, with TRBD1 matching over 8 bases. The CDR3 runs 15 residues. Germline V gives CDR1 MDHEN, CDR2 SYDVKM. The V gene end was trimmed by 7 bases and the J gene end by 4 bases; junction bases not matched to a gene: 6. Here the CDR3 reads CASKAGGSGANVLTF. In DNA, the CDR3 is TGTGCCAGCAAGGCAGGGGGCTCCGGGGCCAACGTCCTGACTTTC.

The genes are TRBV10-3 and TRBJ2-7; D perhaps matches TRBD2 (5 bases). The germline gives CDR1 ENHRY, CDR2 SYGVKD. Trimming removed 0 bases at V and 1 base at J, with 10 bases between. The CDR3 contains 15 residues. As DNA, the CDR3 is TGTGCCATCAGTGAGTCGAGGGCAGCTTCCTACGAGCAGTACTTC. Amino acid sequence: CAISESRAASYEQYF.

The rearrangement joins TRBV5-1 to TRBJ2-5; 11 bases agree with TRBD2. Germline V CDR1 and CDR2: SGHRS, YFSETQ. The ends lost 0 bases at V and 0 bases at J; junction bases unmatched: 1. CDR3 size: 16 residues. CDR3 region: CASSLGLAGNQETQYF. CDR3 sequence (DNA): TGCGCCAGCAGCTTGGGACTAGCGGGAAACCAAGAGACCCAGTACTTC.

This chain joins TRBV24-1 and TRBJ2-2, with 9 positions matching TRBD1. This CDR3 spans 16 amino acids. V lost 4 bases to trimming and J lost 6 bases; unmatched junction nucleotides: 8. The V gene's germline CDR1 is KGHDR and CDR2 SFDVKD. In DNA form, the CDR3 reads TGTGCCACCAGTGACCCGGGACAGGGTAGTCCCGGGGAGCTGTTTTTT. Residues: CATSDPGQGSPGELFF.

The chain joins TRBV27 to TRBJ2-5; no clear D gene. Germline V gene sequence: CDR1 MNHEY, CDR2 SMNVEV (reference sequence). The CDR3 is 16 residues long. Trimming stripped 1 base from V and 1 base from J, with 13 bases between. CDR3 sequence (DNA): TGTGCCAGCAGTTTATTCCCAGAGGCAGCCCAAGAGACCCAGTACTTC. It specifies CASSLFPEAAQETQYF.

The CDR3 reads CASSLISISGANVLTF. The CDR3 DNA reads TGTGCCAGCAGCTTAATCAGTATCTCTGGGGCCAACGTCCTGACTTTC. V gene TRBV7-3 combines with J gene TRBJ2-6; unclear D gene. CDR3 size: 16 residues. V was shortened by 1 base and J by 0 bases, with 7 bases between the two germline ends. Germline values: CDR1 SGHTA, CDR2 FQGTGA.

This rearrangement joins TRBV9 to TRBJ2-5, with a tentative D call TRBD1 (6 bases). The CDR3 consists of 15 residues. Trimming removed 3 bases from V and 1 base from J, with 13 bases in between. CDR1 is SGDLS and CDR2 is YYNGEE in the germline V gene. CDR3 region: CASSAQGISQETQYF. Here the CDR3 DNA reads TGTGCCAGCAGCGCCCAGGGGATCTCCCAAGAGACCCAGTACTTC. Filled out from reference TRBV9 and TRBJ2-5, the complete variable domain reads DSGVTQTPKHLITATGQRVTLRCSPRSGDLSVYWYQQSLDQGLQFLIQYYNGEERAKGNILERFSAQQFPDLHSELNLSSLELGDSALYFCASSAQGISQETQYFGPGTRLLVL.

The chain carries TRBV27 and TRBJ2-1; tentative D call: TRBD2 (5 bases). There are 14 residues in the CDR3. V was shortened by 3 bases and J by 5 bases, with 11 bases between the two germline ends. In germline, CDR1 is MNHEY, CDR2 SMNVEV (reference sequence). The DNA of the CDR3 is TGTGCCAGCAGTTTTTCCGGGAAACACAATGAGCAGTTCTTC. This translates into CASSFSGKHNEQFF.

The gene calls are TRBV5-6 and TRBJ2-5, with TRBD1 matching 9 bases. This CDR3 has 15 amino acids. The V gene end was trimmed by 4 bases and the J gene end by 5 bases; junction bases not matched to a gene: 9. The germline V gene has CDR1 SGHDT and CDR2 YYEEEE. The CDR3 protein is CASSRGTGWQETQYF. The CDR3 region has the DNA TGTGCCAGCAGCAGAGGGACAGGGTGGCAGGAGACCCAGTACTTC.

This clone was detected once. The V call is TRBV30, the J call TRBJ2-5, with D perhaps TRBD1 (5 bases). V was shortened by 0 bases and J by 7 bases, with 12 bases between the two germline ends. The germline gives CDR1 GTSNPN, CDR2 SVGIG (reference sequence). The CDR3 covers 13 residues. For the CDR3, the DNA is TGTGCCTGGAGTGTACAAGGGGTCTGGACCCAGTACTTC. The encoded protein is CAWSVQGVWTQYF.

The CDR3: CASSISAFLDIQYF. DNA of the CDR3: TGTGCCAGTAGTATTAGCGCGTTTCTAGATATTCAGTACTTC. V gene TRBV19 combines with J gene TRBJ2-4; TRBD2 might be the D (5 bases). Looked up from germline, CDR1 is LNHDA and CDR2 is SQIVND (reference sequence). Between the trimmed V and J ends, which lost 3 bases and 10 bases, there was a span of 16 bases. The CDR3 runs to 14 residues. The whole variable domain, filled in from reference TRBV19 and TRBJ2-4, reads DGGITQSPKYLFRKEGQNVTLSCEQNLNHDAMYWYRQDPGQGLRLIYYSQIVNDFQKGDIAEGYSVSREKKESFPLTVTSAQKNPTAFYLCASSISAFLDIQYFGAGTRLSVL.

This clone was seen only a few times. The V and J genes are TRBV4-3 and TRBJ1-2, with a tentative D call TRBD1 (5 bases). This CDR3 spans 16 amino acids. The V gene's germline CDR1 is LGHNA and CDR2 YSLEER. The V end lost 6 bases, the J end lost 7 bases, and 24 bases lay between the germline ends. The CDR3 loop reads CASRLGQGDEVGGYTF. The CDR3 nucleotides are TGCGCCAGCAGACTTGGGCAGGGCGACGAAGTGGGTGGCTACACCTTC.

The chain recombines TRBV18 with TRBJ1-5; possibly TRBD1 for D (5 bases). CDR3 length equals 14 residues. CDR1 is KGHSH, CDR2 LQKENI, per germline. Trimming took 3 bases from V and 6 from J, leaving 12 bases between them. CDR3 loop: CASSPGPGTQPQHF. The CDR3 DNA reads as TGTGCCAGCTCACCGGGGCCAGGCACTCAGCCCCAGCATTTT.

The rearrangement joins TRBV3-1 (or the pseudogene TRBV3-2) to TRBJ2-1; TRBD2 agrees at 8 bases. Germline CDR1 LGHDT, CDR2 YNNKEL (reference sequence). With 6 bases clipped from V and 7 bases from J, the junction kept 11 bases outside the gene matches. This CDR3 contains 15 residues. This chain's CDR3 is CASSQWQRELNEQFF. As DNA, the CDR3 is TGTGCCAGCAGTCAGTGGCAGCGGGAGTTGAATGAGCAGTTCTTC.

The CDR3 loop reads CASSQDTGLEKLFF. CDR3 coding DNA: TGTGCCAGCAGCCAAGATACGGGGTTAGAAAAACTGTTTTTT. This chain links TRBV4-2 with TRBJ1-4; D call uncertain. Germline loops: CDR1 LGHNA, CDR2 YNFKEQ. The CDR3 totals 14 residues. V was trimmed by 0 bases and J by 8 bases, leaving 10 bases between them.

This clone was counted a few times. The chain joins TRBV9 to TRBJ2-3, with D uncertain. Trimming pared 0 bases from V and 3 bases from J, leaving 5 bases between. The CDR3 sequence is 13 residues long. CDR1 SGDLS and CDR2 YYNGEE come from the germline V gene. For the CDR3, the DNA is TGTGCCAGCAGCGTAGCTAGGACAGATACGCAGTATTTT. It specifies CASSVARTDTQYF.

The chain combines TRBV4-1 with TRBJ2-1, with a weak D call TRBD2 (6 bases). Germline V gene data show CDR1 as MGHRA and CDR2 as YSYEKL. The CDR3 loop spans 15 amino acids. Trimming removed 4 bases at V and 3 bases at J, with 13 bases between. CDR3 bases: TGCGCCAGCAGCCTCTTGGGGACTGGCTACAATGAGCAGTTCTTC. Protein product: CASSLLGTGYNEQFF.

The chain joins TRBV18 to TRBJ2-1; D possibly corresponds to TRBD2 (7 bases). Germline V CDR1 and CDR2: KGHSH, LQKENI. The CDR3 is made up of 17 amino acids. V lost 10 bases to trimming and J lost 5 bases, with 27 bases between them. The CDR3 region has the DNA TGTGCCACTACACCAGGGGCGGGCGGGAGTCGGCACAATGAGCAGTTCTTC. This translates into CATTPGAGGSRHNEQFF.

This clone came up once. V is TRBV7-9 and J is TRBJ2-3, with 8 bases fitting TRBD2. The germline CDR1 and CDR2 sequences are SEHNR and FQNEAQ (reference sequence). Germline trimming cut 1 base from V and 1 base from J; bases unmatched to any gene: 1. CDR3 length: 15 amino acids. CDR3 amino acids: CASSLGAGGTDTQYF. In nucleotides, the CDR3 is TGTGCCAGCAGCTTAGGAGCGGGAGGCACAGATACGCAGTATTTT. Combining the CDR3 with reference TRBV7-9 and TRBJ2-3 gives the whole variable domain DTGVSQNPRHKITKRGQNVTFRCDPISEHNRLYWYRQTLGQGPEFLTYFQNEAQLEKSRLLSDRFSAERPKGSFSTLEIQRTEQGDSAMYLCASSLGAGGTDTQYFGPGTRLTVL.

The chain combines TRBV15 with TRBJ2-7; tentative D call: TRBD1 (5 bases). V lost 0 bases and J lost 3, with 9 bases in between. The CDR3 has 14 amino acids. Germline V gives CDR1 LNHNV, CDR2 YYDKDF (reference sequence). The CDR3 loop reads CATSREAQGYEQYF. CDR3 in DNA: TGTGCCACCAGCAGAGAGGCCCAGGGCTACGAGCAGTACTTC.

The chain is built from TRBV6-2 or TRBV6-3 and TRBJ2-2, with 9 bases fitting TRBD1. This CDR3 is built from 17 residues. V was clipped by 5 bases and J by 3 bases; unmatched bases: 10. Germline V gene lookup returns CDR1 MNHEY and CDR2 SVGEGT. The CDR3: CASSHQQGAWYTGELFF. Written as DNA, the CDR3 is TGTGCCAGCAGTCACCAACAGGGGGCATGGTACACCGGGGAGCTGTTTTTT.

This clone was observed a few times. The chain recombines TRBV5-1 with TRBJ1-3, with D maybe TRBD1 (6 bases). The CDR3 totals 16 residues. The germline V gene has CDR1 SGHRS and CDR2 YFSETQ. Trimming shortened V by 2 bases and J by 3 bases, and 15 bases separated the two germline ends. CDR3 residues: CASSLSLTGGGNTIYF. Here the CDR3 DNA reads TGCGCCAGCAGCTTATCATTGACAGGTGGTGGAAACACCATATATTTT.